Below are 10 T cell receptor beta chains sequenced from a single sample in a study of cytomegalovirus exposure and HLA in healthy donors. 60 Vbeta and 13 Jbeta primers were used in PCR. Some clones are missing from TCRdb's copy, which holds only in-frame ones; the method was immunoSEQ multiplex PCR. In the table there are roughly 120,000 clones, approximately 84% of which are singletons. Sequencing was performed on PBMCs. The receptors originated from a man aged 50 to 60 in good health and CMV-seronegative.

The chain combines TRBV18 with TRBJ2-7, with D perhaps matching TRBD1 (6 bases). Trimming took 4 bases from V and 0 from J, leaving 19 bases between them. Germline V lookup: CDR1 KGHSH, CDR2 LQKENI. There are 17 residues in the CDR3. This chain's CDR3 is CASSRTTGRISSYEQYF. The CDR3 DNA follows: TGTGCCAGCTCACGTACTACAGGGAGAATCAGCTCCTACGAGCAGTACTTC.

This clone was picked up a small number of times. The CDR3 is CASSPQQGPHTEAFF. The CDR3 DNA sequence: TGTGCCAGCAGCCCTCAACAGGGCCCGCACACTGAAGCTTTCTTT. V is TRBV5-8 and J is TRBJ1-1, with a weak D call TRBD1 (6 bases). The CDR3 length is 15 residues. With 4 bases removed from V and 3 bases from J, the gap between germline ends came to 16 bases. The germline V gene encodes CDR1 SGHTS and CDR2 YDEGEE.

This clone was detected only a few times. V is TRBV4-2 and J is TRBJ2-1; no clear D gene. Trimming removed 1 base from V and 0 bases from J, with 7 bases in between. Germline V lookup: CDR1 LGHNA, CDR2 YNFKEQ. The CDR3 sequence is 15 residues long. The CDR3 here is CASSQGANSYNEQFF. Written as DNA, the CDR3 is TGTGCCAGCAGCCAAGGGGCTAACTCCTACAATGAGCAGTTCTTC.

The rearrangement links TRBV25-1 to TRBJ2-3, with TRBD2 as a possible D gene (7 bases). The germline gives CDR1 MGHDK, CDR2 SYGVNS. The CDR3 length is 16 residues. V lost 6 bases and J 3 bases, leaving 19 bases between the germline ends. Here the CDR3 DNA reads TGTGCCAGCAGGCTTGATGGGGGGGGGCCAACAGATACGCAGTATTTT. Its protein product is CASRLDGGGPTDTQYF.

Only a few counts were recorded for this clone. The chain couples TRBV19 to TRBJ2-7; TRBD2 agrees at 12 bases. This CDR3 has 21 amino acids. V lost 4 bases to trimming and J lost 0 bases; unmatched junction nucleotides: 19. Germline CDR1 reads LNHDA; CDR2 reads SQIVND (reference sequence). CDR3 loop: CASSKWGQPRTSGTLSYEQYF. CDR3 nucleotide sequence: TGTGCCAGTAGTAAATGGGGACAGCCTCGGACTAGCGGGACCCTCTCCTACGAGCAGTACTTC.

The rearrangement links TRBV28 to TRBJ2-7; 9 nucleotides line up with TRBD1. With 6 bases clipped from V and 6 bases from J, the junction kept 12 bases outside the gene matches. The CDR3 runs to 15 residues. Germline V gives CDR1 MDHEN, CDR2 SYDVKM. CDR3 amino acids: CASSPTGGPFREQYF. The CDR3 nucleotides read TGTGCCAGCAGCCCTACAGGGGGCCCCTTTCGCGAGCAGTACTTC. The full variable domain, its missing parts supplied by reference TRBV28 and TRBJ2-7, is DVKVTQSSRYLVKRTGEKVFLECVQDMDHENMFWYRQDPGLGLRLIYFSYDVKMKEKGDIPEGYSVSREKKERFSLILESASTNQTSMYLCASSPTGGPFREQYFGPGTRLTVT.

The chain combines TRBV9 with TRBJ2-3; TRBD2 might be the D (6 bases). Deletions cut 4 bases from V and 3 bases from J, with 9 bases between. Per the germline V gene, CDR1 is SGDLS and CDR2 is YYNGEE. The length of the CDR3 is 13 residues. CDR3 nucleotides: TGTGCCAGCAGCCCCGGGGGAACAGATACGCAGTATTTT. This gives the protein CASSPGGTDTQYF.

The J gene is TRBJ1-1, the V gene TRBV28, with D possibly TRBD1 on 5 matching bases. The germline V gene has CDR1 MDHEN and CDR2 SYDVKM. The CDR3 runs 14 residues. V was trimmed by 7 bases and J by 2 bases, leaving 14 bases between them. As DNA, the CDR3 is TGTGCCAGCATCATTCAGGGCGGCAACACTGAAGCTTTCTTT. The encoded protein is CASIIQGGNTEAFF.

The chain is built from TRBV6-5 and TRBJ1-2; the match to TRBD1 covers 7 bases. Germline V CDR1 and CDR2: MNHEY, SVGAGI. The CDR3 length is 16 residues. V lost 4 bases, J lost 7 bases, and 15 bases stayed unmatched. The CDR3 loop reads CASSFTRTGRPRGYTF. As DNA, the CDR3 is TGTGCCAGCAGTTTTACCCGGACAGGCCGTCCGCGTGGCTACACCTTC.

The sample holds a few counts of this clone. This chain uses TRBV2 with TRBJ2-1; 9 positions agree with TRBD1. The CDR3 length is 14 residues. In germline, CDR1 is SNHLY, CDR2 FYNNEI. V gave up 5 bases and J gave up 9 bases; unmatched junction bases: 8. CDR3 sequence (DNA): TGTGCCAGCAGTCCCCGGGACAGGGAGGCTGAGCAGTTCTTC. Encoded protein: CASSPRDREAEQFF. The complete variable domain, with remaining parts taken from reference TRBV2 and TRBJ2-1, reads EPEVTQTPSHQVTQMGQEVILRCVPISNHLYFYWYRQILGQKVEFLVSFYNNEISEKSEIFDDQFSVERPDGSNFTLKIRSTKLEDSAMYFCASSPRDREAEQFFGPGTRLTVL.